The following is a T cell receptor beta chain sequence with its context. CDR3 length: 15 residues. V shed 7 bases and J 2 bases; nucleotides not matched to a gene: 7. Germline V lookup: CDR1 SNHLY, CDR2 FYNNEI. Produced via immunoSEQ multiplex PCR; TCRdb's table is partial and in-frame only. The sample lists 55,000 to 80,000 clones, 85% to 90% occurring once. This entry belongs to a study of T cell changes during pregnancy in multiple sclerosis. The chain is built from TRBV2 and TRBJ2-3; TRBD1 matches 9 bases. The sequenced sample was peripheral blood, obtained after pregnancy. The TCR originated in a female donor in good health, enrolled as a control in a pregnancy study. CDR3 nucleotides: TGTGCCAGCAAGGTGGACAGGGGCCCCACAGATACGCAGTATTTT. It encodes CASKVDRGPTDTQYF.